This T cell receptor beta chain was identified during a study of sequential checkpoint blockade in melanoma. Study summary: After both sequences, patients received maintenance nivolumab.

Within the sample, this clone is medium-sized. Treatment specified: randomized to nivolumab then ipilimumab (arm A) or the reverse (arm B). Patients had received no earlier DNA-damaging chemotherapy. PBMC sorting kept live CD3+CD8+ cells without CD19 or CD56. This CDR3 comprises 12 residues. Per germline, CDR1 SNHLY and CDR2 FYNNEI. Trimming shortened V by 8 bases and J by 4 bases, and 11 bases separated the two germline ends. TCRdb's copy holds only in-frame clones and misses some; the assay was immunoSEQ multiplex PCR. The sample consists of around 15,000 clones, approximately 48% of them appearing once.

The sequence derives from a human donor with melanoma. The V call is TRBV2, the J call TRBJ1-2; no clear D. Sequencing was performed on CD8+ T cells sorted from blood (inferred from file names), taken from a patient given nivolumab and ipilimumab in sequence. The CDR3 nucleotides read TGTGCCAGCCTAACAGAGCTCTATGGCTACACCTTC. Its protein product is CASLTELYGYTF. Looking up the rest from reference TRBV2 and TRBJ1-2 gives the full variable domain: EPEVTQTPSHQVTQMGQEVILRCVPISNHLYFYWYRQILGQKVEFLVSFYNNEISEKSEIFDDQFSVERPDGSNFTLKIRSTKLEDSAMYFCASLTELYGYTFGSGTRLTVV.